One and the same sample provided the 13 T cell receptor beta chains below, sequenced in a study of T cell responses to AZD1222 COVID-19 vaccine. Sequencing used immunoSEQ multiplex PCR; TCRdb keeps in-frame clones, though not all of them. The sample shows roughly 170,000 clones, roughly 94% of them seen only once. The specimen comprised peripheral blood, sampled 28 days after the second AZD1222 dose. The receptor set was obtained from an adult who received the AZD1222 COVID-19 vaccine.

The gene calls are TRBV29-1 and TRBJ2-3; 7 positions match TRBD2. Germline values: CDR1 SQVTM, CDR2 ANQGSEA. Germline trimming cut 4 bases from V and 2 bases from J; bases unmatched to any gene: 6. The CDR3 spans 14 residues. As DNA, the CDR3 is TGCAGCGTTGGGCTCCTAGCGGCCACAGATACGCAGTATTTT. Translating gives CSVGLLAATDTQYF.

V usage is TRBV11-2 and J usage is TRBJ2-5; 10 nucleotides align to TRBD2. CDR1 is SGHAT, CDR2 FQNNGV, per germline. This CDR3 comprises 16 residues. The V segment lost 2 bases and the J segment 5 bases; nucleotides outside the gene matches: 8. CDR3 DNA sequence: TGTGCCAGCAGCTTAAGGACTAGCGGAGGGGGGGAGACCCAGTACTTC. It yields the protein CASSLRTSGGGETQYF.

The chain links TRBV5-1 to TRBJ2-3; D remains ambiguous. Trimming took 2 bases from V and 3 from J, leaving 4 bases between them. The V gene's germline CDR1 is SGHRS and CDR2 YFSETQ. This CDR3 spans 12 amino acids. CDR3 sequence reads: CASSLTTDTQYF. Written as DNA, the CDR3 is TGCGCCAGCAGCTTAACAACAGATACGCAGTATTTT.

J is TRBJ2-5 and V is TRBV6-6; D is ambiguous. Trimming removed 3 bases at V and 5 bases at J, with 7 bases between. The CDR3 runs to 12 residues. Germline CDR1 and CDR2: MNHNY and SVGAGI (reference sequence). The CDR3 reads CASSYSFETQYF. For the CDR3, the DNA is TGTGCCAGCAGTTATAGTTTCGAGACCCAGTACTTC.

The chain recombines TRBV7-3 with TRBJ1-1; D call uncertain. The germline V gene has CDR1 SGHTA and CDR2 FQGTGA. The CDR3 length is 14 residues. The V and J ends lost 2 bases and 1 base respectively, with 8 bases between them. CDR3 sequence: CASSLGLQNTEAFF. In DNA, the CDR3 is TGTGCCAGCAGCTTAGGCCTGCAGAACACTGAAGCTTTCTTT.

The genes are TRBV4-1 and TRBJ2-2, with TRBD1 identical over 7 bases. The CDR3 is 17 amino acids. With 1 base clipped from V and 0 bases from J, the junction kept 5 bases outside the gene matches. Germline V lookup: CDR1 MGHRA, CDR2 YSYEKL. The CDR3 here is CASSQAPTGTNTGELFF. DNA of the CDR3: TGCGCCAGCAGCCAAGCCCCGACAGGGACGAACACCGGGGAGCTGTTTTTT.

The chain has TRBV2 and TRBJ2-1, with D unclear. Trimming took off 8 bases at V and 10 bases at J, with 18 bases between the two ends. The CDR3 is 13 amino acids. The germline V gene has CDR1 SNHLY and CDR2 FYNNEI. CDR3 loop: CASYNKPDREQFF. DNA of the CDR3: TGTGCCAGCTACAACAAACCCGACCGAGAGCAGTTCTTC.

The CDR3 here is CASSQADYEQYF. The CDR3, as DNA: TGTGCCAGCAGCCAAGCGGACTACGAGCAGTACTTC. The V and J genes are TRBV3-1 (or the pseudogene TRBV3-2) and TRBJ2-7; D is uncertain. Trimming pared 1 base from V and 3 bases from J, leaving 4 bases between. The CDR3 has 12 residues. Germline V CDR1 and CDR2: LGHDT, YNNKEL (reference sequence).

The chain joins TRBV2 to TRBJ2-6, with unresolved D. Germline V gene lookup returns CDR1 SNHLY and CDR2 FYNNEI. Between the trimmed V and J ends, which lost 6 bases and 1 base, there was a span of 4 bases. The CDR3 extends over 13 amino acids. In DNA, the CDR3 is TGTGCCAGCAGATCTTCTGGGGCCAACGTCCTGACTTTC. Protein product: CASRSSGANVLTF.

The V and J genes are TRBV7-9 and TRBJ1-1; D is undetermined. Trimming took 1 base from V and 4 from J, leaving 13 bases between them. CDR1 is SEHNR, CDR2 FQNEAQ, per germline (reference sequence). CDR3 length equals 15 residues. The CDR3, as DNA: TGTGCCAGCAGCTTAGGGCGGCGGCCCATCACTGAAGCTTTCTTT. Encoded protein: CASSLGRRPITEAFF.

The chain employs TRBV11-3 and TRBJ2-3, with 7 bases that match TRBD2. This CDR3 is built from 15 residues. Germline lookup yields CDR1 SGHNT and CDR2 YENEEA. With 8 bases clipped from V and 4 bases from J, the junction kept 12 bases outside the gene matches. The CDR3 DNA reads TGTGCCAGCGCCAGGAGGCGGGGGACCGCAGATACGCAGTATTTT. Protein sequence: CASARRRGTADTQYF.

The chain uses TRBV2 and TRBJ2-7; D gene uncertain. The V end lost 6 bases, the J end lost 2 bases, and 5 bases lay between the germline ends. The CDR3 is made up of 11 amino acids. Looked up from germline, CDR1 is SNHLY and CDR2 is FYNNEI. The CDR3 reads CASRQTYEQYF. The CDR3 DNA is TGTGCCAGCAGACAGACCTACGAGCAGTACTTC.

The rearrangement links TRBV28 to TRBJ1-2, with a weak D call TRBD1 (5 bases). Germline CDR1 is MDHEN and CDR2 is SYDVKM. Trimming took off 1 base at V and 5 bases at J, with 14 bases between the two ends. The CDR3 spans 15 residues. CDR3 coding DNA: TGTGCCAGCAGTTTATTTGGGACGGCCAAATATGGCTACACCTTC. It is translated as CASSLFGTAKYGYTF.